This T cell receptor beta chain was sequenced in a study of blood T cells in healthy people across ages. A minimum of 7 million PBMCs was isolated per sample. Extracted total RNA amounted to at least 5.5 micrograms for each sample. PCR was performed a second time for about 6 to 12 cycles using a sample-barcoded 5' primer and a J-beta primer mix. The authors tagged each cDNA molecule using a template-switch adaptor with 12 random nucleotides. Via MiXCR, TCRdb re-called the 5' RACE reads, giving one row per CDR3 protein. The sample contains approximately 1,000,000 distinct CDR3 sequences, more than 30% of which appear only once. The receptor comes from a man younger than 30 in good health. The sample was blood.

The CDR3 DNA sequence: TGTGCCAGCAGTTACTCGGGGCAGGGTAGAGAAGCTTTCTTT. Its protein is CASSYSGQGREAFF. The rearrangement joins TRBV6-6 to TRBJ1-1; the D gene is possibly TRBD1 (5 bases). The CDR3 length is 14 residues. Germline CDR1 and CDR2: MNHNY and SVGAGI (reference sequence). Between the trimmed V and J ends, which lost 0 bases and 8 bases, there was a span of 13 bases.